What follows describes a single T cell receptor beta chain. The target antigen is unknown. The data stem from a study of shared clonotypes between healthy human individuals. Study results and caveats: Among a handful of donors, approximately 4.6% of naive CD4 clonotypes were found in common.

TCRdb's table, derived via immunoSEQ multiplex PCR, lists solely in-frame clones and lacks some. The table shows some 200,000 clones, with 90% to 95% occurring only once. There are 18 residues in the CDR3. Germline values: CDR1 WNHNN, CDR2 SYGVQD (reference sequence). V was pared by 4 bases and J by 0 bases, with 6 bases of the junction left unmatched. Researchers partitioned CD4+ cells into CD45RA+ naive and CD45RA-negative memory subsets. What was sequenced was naive CD4+ T cells sorted from blood. Subset meaning: CD45RA+ positively selected. J is TRBJ2-3 and V is TRBV10-1, with 14 bases identical to TRBD2. The receptor was isolated from a woman aged 25 to 39 in good health. CDR3 sequence reads: CASSGGTSGSPSTDTQYF. CDR3 in DNA: TGCGCCAGCAGTGGTGGGACTAGCGGGAGCCCTAGCACAGATACGCAGTATTTT.